These 32 T cell receptor beta chains originate from one sample sequenced in a study of OX40 agonist ivuxolimab in advanced cancers. The protocol was immunoSEQ multiplex PCR, while the TCRdb copy is restricted to in-frame clones and leaves out a portion. The data hold approximately 77,000 clones, with around 92% observed a single time. Sample: CD4+ or CD8+ T cells sorted from blood, taken in a trial of the OX40 agonist ivuxolimab. These receptors were taken from an adult with an advanced solid tumor such as melanoma, head and neck, liver or kidney cancer.

V and J are TRBV2 and TRBJ2-2, with D uncertain. V was pared by 4 bases and J by 1 base, with 10 bases between. The germline gives CDR1 SNHLY, CDR2 FYNNEI. This CDR3 comprises 15 residues. The DNA of the CDR3 is TGTGCCAGCAGTGTGAACAGCTTGAACACCGGGGAGCTGTTTTTT. Translating it yields CASSVNSLNTGELFF.

The chain couples TRBV6-1 to TRBJ2-1, with a tentative D call TRBD1 (6 bases). Germline V gene sequence: CDR1 MNHNS, CDR2 SASEGT. The CDR3 runs to 14 residues. Trimming cost V 5 bases and J 10 bases, with 18 bases left between them. The chain's CDR3 is CASSTLTGPSEQFF. CDR3 in DNA: TGTGCCAGCAGTACCCTGACAGGCCCCAGCGAGCAGTTCTTC.

The chain recombines TRBV4-2 with TRBJ2-4, with 8 bases fitting TRBD1. V was clipped by 3 bases and J by 16 bases; unmatched bases: 17. Per the germline V gene, CDR1 is LGHNA and CDR2 is YNFKEQ. There are 15 residues in the CDR3. CDR3 coding DNA: TGTGCCAGCAGCCAGGGACGGCCCGGACAGGGAATGGACTACTTC. It is translated as CASSQGRPGQGMDYF.

This sequence joins TRBV30 and TRBJ1-5; the D is unclear. The length of the CDR3 is 15 residues. The germline V gene encodes CDR1 GTSNPN and CDR2 SVGIG (reference sequence). V lost 0 bases, J lost 5 bases, and 14 bases lay in between. CDR3: CAWSVLDGGDQPQHF. The CDR3 bases are TGTGCCTGGAGTGTCCTGGACGGTGGAGATCAGCCCCAGCATTTT.

This rearrangement joins TRBV19 to TRBJ1-3; 8 positions agree with TRBD1. The V gene's germline CDR1 is LNHDA and CDR2 SQIVND (reference sequence). The CDR3 runs to 16 residues. The V gene end was trimmed by 7 bases and the J gene end by 2 bases; junction bases not matched to a gene: 10. CDR3 DNA sequence: TGTGCCAGTACCAAGGGACAGGCCGCCGCTGGAAACACCATATATTTT. Translated, it gives CASTKGQAAAGNTIYF.

The chain couples TRBV29-1 to TRBJ2-7, with TRBD1 matching over 7 bases. This CDR3 has 12 residues. V lost 5 bases to trimming and J lost 2 bases; unmatched junction nucleotides: 3. The germline V gene encodes CDR1 SQVTM and CDR2 ANQGSEA. CDR3 DNA: TGCAGCGTTCTTCAGGGGGCCTACGAGCAGTACTTC. Translating gives CSVLQGAYEQYF.

This clone was seen once. This sequence joins TRBV7-9 and TRBJ2-1; no firm D call. Trimming took 5 bases from V and 0 from J, leaving 17 bases between them. This CDR3 is built from 17 residues. Per the germline V gene, CDR1 is SEHNR and CDR2 is FQNEAQ (reference sequence). CDR3 loop: CASSPGGWGSSYNEQFF. The CDR3 DNA sequence: TGTGCCAGCAGCCCCGGCGGCTGGGGTAGCTCCTACAATGAGCAGTTCTTC.

This rearrangement joins TRBV2 to TRBJ2-2; no firm D call. Trimming removed 6 bases from V and 8 bases from J, with 10 bases in between. This CDR3 has 12 amino acids. Germline loops: CDR1 SNHLY, CDR2 FYNNEI. The CDR3 is CASRETAGELFF. The CDR3 nucleotides are TGTGCCAGCAGGGAAACAGCGGGGGAGCTGTTTTTT.

The chain is built from TRBV29-1 and TRBJ2-1; the match to TRBD1 covers 9 bases. J gave up 9 bases and V 4 bases, and 7 bases lay outside the gene matches. The CDR3 runs to 13 residues. The germline gives CDR1 SQVTM, CDR2 ANQGSEA. CDR3 in DNA: TGCAGCGTTGGGGGGACAGGGATGAGTGAGCAGTTCTTC. It specifies CSVGGTGMSEQFF.

V usage is TRBV6-1 and J usage is TRBJ2-5, with D unresolved. The CDR3 contains 12 residues. Trimming took off 6 bases at V and 5 bases at J, with 10 bases between the two ends. The germline V gene encodes CDR1 MNHNS and CDR2 SASEGT. The CDR3 nucleotides read TGTGCCAGCAGCGAGGCGGAGGAGACCCAGTACTTC. Translated, it gives CASSEAEETQYF.

The rearrangement links TRBV19 to TRBJ2-6; 7 nucleotides line up with TRBD1. With 6 bases clipped from V and 4 bases from J, the junction kept 15 bases outside the gene matches. Germline CDR1 LNHDA, CDR2 SQIVND (reference sequence). CDR3 length: 18 amino acids. The chain's CDR3 is CASSRGLTGPAGANVLTF. The CDR3 DNA sequence: TGTGCCAGTAGCCGAGGATTGACAGGGCCCGCCGGGGCCAACGTCCTGACTTTC.

This clone has a single count. J is TRBJ1-1 and V is TRBV5-1; perhaps TRBD1 as D (6 bases). The CDR3 runs to 14 residues. Germline V gene lookup returns CDR1 SGHRS and CDR2 YFSETQ. V lost 2 bases to trimming and J lost 0 bases, with 8 bases between them. CDR3 residues: CASSFGGLNTEAFF. CDR3 DNA: TGCGCCAGCAGCTTTGGGGGGCTGAACACTGAAGCTTTCTTT.

The rearrangement links TRBV27 to TRBJ1-2; D is uncertain. Deletions cut 0 bases from V and 4 bases from J, with 6 bases between. The CDR3 covers 13 residues. Germline CDR1 is MNHEY and CDR2 is SMNVEV (reference sequence). This chain's CDR3 is CASSLSAGYGYTF. The CDR3 bases are TGTGCCAGCAGTTTATCGGCAGGCTATGGCTACACCTTC.

A single count supports this clone. This rearrangement joins TRBV9 to TRBJ2-7, with D possibly TRBD2 on 5 matching bases. Germline values: CDR1 SGDLS, CDR2 YYNGEE. Trimming stripped 0 bases from V and 2 bases from J, with 12 bases between. The CDR3 has 15 residues. CDR3 sequence: CASSVAPGIAYEQYF. DNA of the CDR3: TGTGCCAGCAGCGTAGCTCCGGGGATAGCCTACGAGCAGTACTTC.

This chain connects TRBV7-2 to TRBJ2-4, with TRBD2 matching 10 bases. Germline CDR1 is SGHTA and CDR2 is FQGNSA. The J segment lost 8 bases and the V segment lost 5 bases, leaving 6 bases of the junction unmatched. This CDR3 is built from 14 residues. The CDR3 sequence is CASSIGTSVDIQYF. The CDR3 nucleotides are TGTGCCAGCAGCATAGGGACTAGCGTTGACATTCAGTACTTC.

V is TRBV19 and J is TRBJ2-1; 10 bases are shared with TRBD1. Germline lookup yields CDR1 LNHDA and CDR2 SQIVND (reference sequence). This CDR3 has 17 amino acids. J gave up 6 bases and V 5 bases, and 13 bases lay outside the gene matches. Here the CDR3 DNA reads TGTGCCAGTAGTTTACCAAGCCGGGACAGGGGTGGCAATGAGCAGTTCTTC. Its translation: CASSLPSRDRGGNEQFF.

This clone has just a few counts. The V gene is TRBV7-2, the J gene TRBJ2-7; the D gene could be TRBD1 or TRBD2 (6 bases each). The V gene's germline CDR1 is SGHTA and CDR2 FQGNSA. The CDR3 totals 14 residues. Trimming pared 6 bases from V and 7 bases from J, leaving 19 bases between. The CDR3 sequence: CASRFQGGMGEQYF. The CDR3 region has the DNA TGTGCCAGCAGGTTCCAAGGGGGGATGGGGGAGCAGTACTTC.

V is TRBV7-2 and J is TRBJ1-2, with 11 bases identical to TRBD1. V shed 0 bases and J 7 bases; nucleotides not matched to a gene: 7. Germline V lookup: CDR1 SGHTA, CDR2 FQGNSA. The CDR3 runs 16 residues. The CDR3 nucleotides are TGTGCCAGCAGCTTAGCAGCAGGGACAGGGGGGACTGGCTACACCTTC. Amino acids: CASSLAAGTGGTGYTF.

The V and J genes are TRBV28 and TRBJ1-1; maybe TRBD1 (5 bases). CDR1 is MDHEN, CDR2 SYDVKM, per germline. Trimming took off 9 bases at V and 3 bases at J, with 8 bases between the two ends. This CDR3 comprises 11 residues. This CDR3 is CASRGDTEAFF. The CDR3 nucleotides read TGTGCCAGTCGGGGGGACACTGAAGCTTTCTTT.

The chain employs TRBV18 and TRBJ2-1, with unresolved D. The CDR3 is made up of 15 amino acids. V dropped 1 base and J dropped 0 bases, with 7 bases sitting between them. The germline CDR1 and CDR2 sequences are KGHSH and LQKENI. DNA of the CDR3: TGTGCCAGCTCACCACAGGGAATCTCCTACAATGAGCAGTTCTTC. Residues: CASSPQGISYNEQFF. The variable domain in full, with the rest retrieved from reference TRBV18 and TRBJ2-1, is NAGVMQNPRHLVRRRGQEARLRCSPMKGHSHVYWYRQLPEEGLKFMVYLQKENIIDESGMPKERFSAEFPKEGPSILRIQQVVRGDSAAYFCASSPQGISYNEQFFGPGTRLTVL.

The chain carries TRBV30 and TRBJ2-5; 7 bases are shared with TRBD2. This CDR3 contains 15 residues. V dropped 4 bases and J dropped 4; count of bases not matched to a gene: 12. From germline, CDR1 is GTSNPN and CDR2 SVGIG (reference sequence). CDR3 sequence (DNA): TGTGCCTGGACTCCGGGGGGTGGGAGAGGAGAGACCCAGTACTTC. It yields the protein CAWTPGGGRGETQYF. The full variable domain, in which reference TRBV30 and TRBJ2-5 provide the parts outside the CDR3, is SQTIHQWPATLVQPVGSPLSLECTVEGTSNPNLYWYRQAAGRGLQLLFYSVGIGQISSEVPQNLSASRPQDRQFILSSKKLLLSDSGFYLCAWTPGGGRGETQYFGPGTRLLVL.

The rearrangement links TRBV10-3 to TRBJ2-7, with 10 bases lining up with TRBD1. Germline trimming cut 4 bases from V and 4 bases from J; bases unmatched to any gene: 16. From germline, CDR1 is ENHRY and CDR2 SYGVKD. CDR3 length equals 18 residues. The CDR3 DNA sequence: TGTGCCATCAGTGGGGTTTCGAATAGGGACAGGGGTAAGTACGAGCAGTACTTC. The encoded protein is CAISGVSNRDRGKYEQYF.

The V gene is TRBV29-1, the J gene TRBJ2-7; D is ambiguous. The CDR3 is 11 residues long. Germline V gives CDR1 SQVTM, CDR2 ANQGSEA. V lost 4 bases, J lost 4 bases, and 8 bases lay in between. The CDR3 sequence: CSVVGRYEQYF. DNA for the CDR3: TGCAGCGTTGTAGGTAGATACGAGCAGTACTTC.

The V gene is TRBV10-2, the J gene TRBJ2-3; D is unresolved. This CDR3 has 16 residues. The germline V gene has CDR1 WSHSY and CDR2 SAAADI. Trimming left V 6 bases short and J 1 base short, with 17 bases between. DNA of the CDR3: TGCGCCAGCAGCGAGGCTGTAGGCGCCGGCACAGATACGCAGTATTTT. This codes for CASSEAVGAGTDTQYF.

V gene TRBV5-1 combines with J gene TRBJ2-1, with 9 bases that match TRBD2. This CDR3 spans 17 amino acids. The trim removed 1 base at V and 7 bases at J, leaving 12 bases unmatched. Germline CDR1 SGHRS, CDR2 YFSETQ. The CDR3 sequence: CASSLLGGRALVNEQFF. Here the CDR3 DNA reads TGCGCCAGCAGCTTGTTGGGCGGGAGGGCCTTGGTTAATGAGCAGTTCTTC.

The V call is TRBV6-4, the J call TRBJ2-1, with 7 bases aligning to TRBD2. Trimming removed 2 bases from V and 6 bases from J; junction bases left unmatched: 7. The CDR3 spans 15 residues. Germline V gives CDR1 MRHNA, CDR2 SNTAGT. The CDR3 DNA reads TGTGCCAGCAGTGACGGGGGAGGGACGTCCAATGAGCAGTTCTTC. This sequence encodes CASSDGGGTSNEQFF.

The chain employs TRBV11-3 and TRBJ2-5; D is possibly TRBD1 or TRBD2 (5 bases each). The tail of the sequence fits TRBJ2-7 better, so the J call may be wrong. The CDR3 contains 16 residues. Looked up from germline, CDR1 is SGHNT and CDR2 is YENEEA. The CDR3 is CASSPSPGRALYEQYF. In nucleotides, the CDR3 is TGTGCCAGCAGCCCCTCCCCGGGGCGGGCCCTCTACGAGCAGTACTTC.

The rearrangement uses TRBV28 and TRBJ2-4, with D possibly matching TRBD1 (6 bases). This CDR3 region has 15 residues. Germline V CDR1 and CDR2: MDHEN, SYDVKM. Deletions cut 2 bases from V and 0 bases from J, with 8 bases between. The DNA of the CDR3 is TGTGCCAGCAGTTTACAGGGGACAGCCAAAAACATTCAGTACTTC. It encodes CASSLQGTAKNIQYF.

This sequence joins TRBV25-1 and TRBJ2-5; 10 bases match TRBD1. This CDR3 region has 17 residues. J was trimmed by 5 bases and V by 6 bases; bases with no gene match: 15. The germline gives CDR1 MGHDK, CDR2 SYGVNS. Here the CDR3 DNA reads TGTGCCAGCAGCTGGTCCCGGGACAGGGGAGTCAGGGAGACCCAGTACTTC. Its translation is CASSWSRDRGVRETQYF. Variable domain in full (rest from reference TRBV25-1 and TRBJ2-5): EADIYQTPRYLVIGTGKKITLECSQTMGHDKMYWYQQDPGMELHLIHYSYGVNSTEKGDLSSESTVSRIRTEHFPLTLESARPSHTSQYLCASSWSRDRGVRETQYFGPGTRLLVL.

On this clone: In the same sample, other DNA sequences code for this CDR3. The chain uses TRBV6-6 and TRBJ2-3; perhaps TRBD2 as D (5 bases). The CDR3 consists of 13 residues. V lost 5 bases to trimming and J lost 5 bases, with 11 bases between them. Germline lookup yields CDR1 MNHNY and CDR2 SVGAGI (reference sequence). CDR3 in DNA: TGTGCCAGCAGTAGTGGGAGTCGAGATACGCAGTATTTT. Amino acid sequence: CASSSGSRDTQYF.

The rearrangement links TRBV18 to TRBJ2-7; 8 positions agree with TRBD2. CDR1 and CDR2 (germline): KGHSH, LQKENI. The junction had 6 bases not matched to a gene; V was cut back by 2 bases and J by 0 bases. The CDR3 runs to 16 residues. The DNA for the CDR3 is TGTGCCAGCTCACCAACTAGCGGAGCTTACTCCTACGAGCAGTACTTC. The encoded protein is CASSPTSGAYSYEQYF.

The count of this clone is one. CDR3 nucleotides: TGTGCCAGCAGCGTAGAGGTGACTCCCGATACCACCGGGGAGCTGTTTTTT. Translation: CASSVEVTPDTTGELFF. The chain couples TRBV9 to TRBJ2-2; D is undetermined. The CDR3 runs to 17 residues. CDR1 SGDLS and CDR2 YYNGEE come from the germline V gene. V was clipped by 0 bases and J by 4 bases, with 16 bases between them.